This T cell receptor (beta chain) comes out of a study of beta chain features in type 1 diabetes. Comments on this clone: The antigen is undetermined.

Reverse transcribing all isolated RNA meant expressed TCRB transcripts were sequenced. Generated by immunoSEQ multiplex PCR, the TCRdb table keeps only in-frame clones and is missing some. The sample has around 110,000 clones; around 15% are singletons. Notes on the study in general: The study found moderately but significantly shorter TCRB CDR3s in all four CD4+ subsets of Type 1 diabetes patients.

The sequence was collected from a man aged 25 to 45 with type 1 diabetes. What was sequenced was central memory CD4+ T cells from blood.

Written as DNA, the CDR3 is TGTGCCAGCAGTAACCGACAGGGAGGGGAGCAGTACTTC. Its translation is CASSNRQGGEQYF. The J gene is TRBJ2-7, the V gene TRBV27; the D call may be TRBD1 or TRBD2 (7 bases each). The germline V and J ends were trimmed by 5 bases and 7 bases, with 15 bases remaining between them. The CDR3 extends over 13 amino acids. CDR1 MNHEY and CDR2 SMNVEV come from the germline V gene (reference sequence).